Listed here are 12 T cell receptor beta chains from one sample, sequenced in a study of cytomegalovirus exposure and HLA in healthy donors. A multiplex PCR was run with 60 Vbeta primers and 13 Jbeta primers. Method: immunoSEQ multiplex PCR; TCRdb's copy keeps in-frame clones and lacks some. The sample has under 250,000 clones, 78% seen once; the top ten hold 3.5% to 4%. What was sequenced was PBMCs. The receptor set was obtained from a male donor in good health and CMV-seronegative.

The rearrangement links TRBV7-9 to TRBJ2-5; 8 bases are shared with TRBD2. Matching the DNA end better, TRBJ2-7 makes the J call doubtful. The germline CDR1 and CDR2 sequences are SEHNR and FQNEAQ (reference sequence). CDR3 size: 17 residues. The CDR3 DNA follows: TGTGCCAGCAGCTTAGTGCTTTCGGGAGGGCCTCCCTTCGAGCAGTACTTC. It encodes CASSLVLSGGPPFEQYF.

The rearrangement links TRBV27 to TRBJ2-2, with TRBD2 identical over 11 bases. The V gene's germline CDR1 is MNHEY and CDR2 SMNVEV (reference sequence). J lost 5 bases, V lost 6 bases, and 8 bases had no gene match. The CDR3 length is 16 residues. CDR3 amino acids: CASRPIAGGTTGELFF. Here the CDR3 DNA reads TGTGCCAGCAGACCTATAGCGGGAGGGACTACCGGGGAGCTGTTTTTT.

V usage is TRBV2 and J usage is TRBJ2-3; 11 bases fit TRBD2. The CDR3 has 15 amino acids. With V trimmed by 6 bases and J by 6 bases, 8 bases remained unmatched. Germline CDR1 is SNHLY and CDR2 is FYNNEI. CDR3 sequence reads: CASRSTSGGRDTQYF. CDR3 DNA: TGTGCCAGCAGGTCTACTAGCGGGGGCAGGGATACGCAGTATTTT.

The rearrangement joins TRBV5-1 to TRBJ1-2; 10 bases match TRBD1. CDR1 and CDR2 (germline): SGHRS, YFSETQ. This CDR3 spans 15 amino acids. The V segment lost 2 bases and the J segment 4 bases; nucleotides outside the gene matches: 5. CDR3 amino acids: CASSLGTGAFYGYTF. CDR3 nucleotide sequence: TGCGCCAGCAGCTTAGGGACAGGGGCCTTCTATGGCTACACCTTC.

This chain connects TRBV7-2 to TRBJ2-7, with 7 bases aligning to TRBD2. The CDR3 spans 14 residues. Germline V gives CDR1 SGHTA, CDR2 FQGNSA. The V and J ends lost 1 base and 6 bases, in that order; junction bases with no gene match: 6. This CDR3 is CASSLGGRVGEQYF. CDR3 nucleotides: TGTGCCAGCAGCTTAGGAGGGAGGGTTGGCGAGCAGTACTTC. Full variable domain (rest looked up from reference TRBV7-2 and TRBJ2-7): GAGVSQSPSNKVTEKGKDVELRCDPISGHTALYWYRQSLGQGLEFLIYFQGNSAPDKSGLPSDRFSAERTGGSVSTLTIQRTQQEDSAVYLCASSLGGRVGEQYFGPGTRLTVT.

CDR3 nucleotide sequence: TGTGCCAGCAGCGCGGACAGTTGGGCCTACGAGCAGTACTTC. This translates into CASSADSWAYEQYF. The rearrangement uses TRBV7-9 and TRBJ2-7; perhaps TRBD1 as D (6 bases). CDR3 length equals 14 residues. Trimming took 5 bases from V and 2 from J, leaving 13 bases between them. Germline V gives CDR1 SEHNR, CDR2 FQNEAQ (reference sequence). The full variable domain, its missing parts supplied by reference TRBV7-9 and TRBJ2-7, is DTGVSQNPRHKITKRGQNVTFRCDPISEHNRLYWYRQTLGQGPEFLTYFQNEAQLEKSRLLSDRFSAERPKGSFSTLEIQRTEQGDSAMYLCASSADSWAYEQYFGPGTRLTVT.

This clone was seen more than once but under ten times. The chain employs TRBV30 and TRBJ1-5; TRBD1 matches at 7 bases. This CDR3 contains 15 residues. V trimming: 7 bases; J trimming: 0 bases; junction bases outside the gene matches: 9. Germline V lookup: CDR1 GTSNPN, CDR2 SVGIG (reference sequence). CDR3 residues: CAYSGQSHSNQPQHF. The CDR3 DNA reads TGTGCCTACTCGGGACAGTCCCATAGCAATCAGCCCCAGCATTTT.

The gene calls are TRBV28 and TRBJ2-7; 9 bases line up with TRBD1. CDR3 size: 15 residues. V lost 3 bases to trimming and J lost 5 bases; unmatched junction nucleotides: 8. CDR1 MDHEN and CDR2 SYDVKM come from the germline V gene. DNA for the CDR3: TGTGCCAGCAGTTTCCCGGGACAGGGATCCCACGAGCAGTACTTC. Its translation: CASSFPGQGSHEQYF. Using reference TRBV28 and TRBJ2-7 for the parts outside the CDR3, the full variable domain is DVKVTQSSRYLVKRTGEKVFLECVQDMDHENMFWYRQDPGLGLRLIYFSYDVKMKEKGDIPEGYSVSREKKERFSLILESASTNQTSMYLCASSFPGQGSHEQYFGPGTRLTVT.

The CDR3 DNA sequence: TGTGCTAGTGGTTTGGTACTTAGCGGGAGGGCCGTCAATGAGCAGTTCTTC. It codes for CASGLVLSGRAVNEQFF. The rearrangement links TRBV12-5 to TRBJ2-1; TRBD2 matches 11 bases. CDR1 and CDR2 from the germline V gene are LGHNT and FRNRAP. V lost 0 bases to trimming and J lost 6 bases; unmatched junction nucleotides: 7. The CDR3 covers 17 residues.

The chain combines TRBV28 with TRBJ1-5, with 8 bases lining up with TRBD1. From germline, CDR1 is MDHEN and CDR2 SYDVKM. The CDR3 loop spans 17 amino acids. Trimming at V came to 1 base and at J to 10 bases, leaving 15 bases not matched to a gene. CDR3 nucleotides: TGTGCCAGCAGTTTATCAGGTGGACAGGGACTTTTATTTCCCCAGCATTTT. Its protein product is CASSLSGGQGLLFPQHF.

V gene TRBV13 combines with J gene TRBJ2-1, with D perhaps matching TRBD2 (5 bases). The CDR3 is 13 residues long. Germline V lookup: CDR1 PRHDT, CDR2 FYEKMQ (reference sequence). V was pared by 3 bases and J by 9 bases, with 12 bases between. In DNA form, the CDR3 reads TGTGCCAGCAGCTTTAGGCGGGTAGCTGAGCAGTTCTTC. It specifies CASSFRRVAEQFF. Based on the CDR3 plus reference TRBV13 and TRBJ2-1, the full variable domain is AAGVIQSPRHLIKEKRETATLKCYPIPRHDTVYWYQQGPGQDPQFLISFYEKMQSDKGSIPDRFSAQQFSDYHSELNMSSLELGDSALYFCASSFRRVAEQFFGPGTRLTVL.

This clone was detected a few times. The chain carries TRBV19 and TRBJ2-7; D possibly corresponds to TRBD2 (5 bases). V shed 1 base and J shed 3 bases, with 13 bases lying between them. This CDR3 contains 15 residues. Germline-derived CDR1 and CDR2 are LNHDA and SQIVND (reference sequence). The CDR3: CASSIGGEGFYEQYF. In DNA form, the CDR3 reads TGTGCCAGTAGTATAGGGGGTGAGGGATTCTACGAGCAGTACTTC.